Following are 9 T cell receptor beta chains from one sample sequenced in a study of control samples from healthy donors and cancer patients. Data came from immunoSEQ multiplex PCR; TCRdb stores just in-frame clones and leaves some out. This sample yields 110,000 to 150,000 clones, of which 94% are seen a single time; around 14% belongs to the top ten. The sequencing sample was made of blood. Source of these receptors: a middle-aged man in good health.

This chain joins TRBV6-6 and TRBJ2-1; 11 nucleotides align to TRBD1. Germline trimming cut 0 bases from V and 8 bases from J; bases unmatched to any gene: 6. CDR1 and CDR2 (germline): MNHNY, SVGAGI (reference sequence). The CDR3 length is 16 residues. The CDR3 region has the DNA TGTGCCAGCAGTTACTCCGGTGGACAGGGGGCGTATGAGCAGTTCTTC. It encodes CASSYSGGQGAYEQFF.

CDR3 DNA sequence: TGTGCCAGCAGCCACATAGCGGGAGGGACAAACATTCAGTACTTC. Translated: CASSHIAGGTNIQYF. The rearrangement joins TRBV3-1 (or the pseudogene TRBV3-2) to TRBJ2-4; 11 bases are a match to TRBD2. The CDR3 loop spans 15 amino acids. Per germline, CDR1 LGHDT and CDR2 YNNKEL (reference sequence). V lost 3 bases and J lost 6; bases outside the gene matches: 4.

The V and J genes are TRBV4-2 and TRBJ1-2; 8 bases are shared with TRBD1. This CDR3 region has 16 residues. Per the germline V gene, CDR1 is LGHNA and CDR2 is YNFKEQ. V was clipped by 1 base and J by 3 bases; unmatched bases: 7. The CDR3 DNA reads as TGTGCCAGCAGCCAAGCCCCGGGACAGGACGACTATGGCTACACCTTC. This gives the protein CASSQAPGQDDYGYTF.

Only a few counts were recorded for this clone. The CDR3 spells CASSLRGNRELSGYTF. Here the CDR3 DNA reads TGTGCCAGCAGTTTGAGAGGGAACAGGGAATTGAGCGGCTACACCTTC. The V and J genes are TRBV28 and TRBJ1-2; a possible D gene is TRBD1 (6 bases). Germline CDR1 is MDHEN and CDR2 is SYDVKM. The V and J ends lost 3 bases and 8 bases respectively, with 22 bases between them. The CDR3 spans 16 residues.

The chain links TRBV7-2 to TRBJ1-1, with TRBD1 matching 8 bases. The CDR3 covers 15 residues. Per germline, CDR1 SGHTA and CDR2 FQGNSA. The trim removed 3 bases at V and 0 bases at J, leaving 3 bases unmatched. This CDR3 reads CASSLLQGVNTEAFF. DNA of the CDR3: TGTGCCAGCAGCTTGTTACAGGGGGTGAACACTGAAGCTTTCTTT.

The chain combines TRBV9 with TRBJ1-1; D is possibly TRBD1 (6 bases). Deletions cut 1 base from V and 2 bases from J, with 15 bases between. The CDR3 has 16 residues. CDR1 SGDLS and CDR2 YYNGEE come from the germline V gene. In nucleotides, the CDR3 is TGTGCCAGCAGCGTAAAGGGGGACGGGAAAAACACTGAAGCTTTCTTT. It translates to CASSVKGDGKNTEAFF.

The sample holds one count of this clone. The rearrangement joins TRBV9 to TRBJ1-3, with D hard to call. V shed 0 bases and J shed 4 bases, with 11 bases lying between them. The CDR3 runs to 15 residues. The V gene's germline CDR1 is SGDLS and CDR2 YYNGEE. The CDR3 DNA reads TGTGCCAGCAGCGTAGGATGGGGAGTAGGAAACACCATATATTTT. Its translation: CASSVGWGVGNTIYF.

The chain carries TRBV5-8 and TRBJ2-1; D is undetermined. Trimming left V 0 bases short and J 3 bases short, with 10 bases between. Germline CDR1 reads SGHTS; CDR2 reads YDEGEE. CDR3 length: 15 residues. This chain's CDR3 is CASSLDSGSYNEQFF. CDR3 coding DNA: TGTGCCAGCAGCTTGGATTCGGGCAGCTACAATGAGCAGTTCTTC.

This clone was recorded only once. This chain joins TRBV27 and TRBJ1-6; D is uncertain. Deletions cut 5 bases from V and 7 bases from J, with 15 bases between. The CDR3 totals 15 residues. Per germline, CDR1 MNHEY and CDR2 SMNVEV (reference sequence). The CDR3 nucleotides read TGTGCCAGCAGTCCTCGACCCCGCGGGAATTCACCCCTCCACTTT. Protein sequence: CASSPRPRGNSPLHF.